The 5 T cell receptor beta chains below come from one sample, sequenced in a study of blood T cell repertoires in COVID-19. Clones were read by immunoSEQ multiplex PCR, and TCRdb kept only the in-frame ones, dropping some. The data show about 150,000 clones, roughly four fifths seen once. Sequenced: peripheral blood. Receptor source: a human donor with acute or convalescent COVID-19. The donor label of this sample is uncertain.

The chain recombines TRBV4-1 with TRBJ1-3; D is unresolved. V shed 0 bases and J shed 0 bases, with 6 bases lying between them. There are 15 residues in the CDR3. Germline lookup yields CDR1 MGHRA and CDR2 YSYEKL. The CDR3 protein is CASSQDHFSGNTIYF. CDR3 bases: TGCGCCAGCAGCCAAGACCACTTCTCTGGAAACACCATATATTTT.

This chain connects TRBV19 to TRBJ2-2, with 12 bases matching TRBD1. Germline V gene data show CDR1 as LNHDA and CDR2 as SQIVND (reference sequence). This CDR3 has 16 residues. The J segment lost 5 bases and the V segment lost 6 bases, leaving 7 bases of the junction unmatched. The CDR3 spells CASRQGQGALTGELFF. DNA of the CDR3: TGTGCCAGTAGACAGGGACAGGGGGCTTTGACCGGGGAGCTGTTTTTT.

The rearrangement joins TRBV6-2 or TRBV6-3 to TRBJ1-2; TRBD1 agrees at 8 bases. This CDR3 spans 16 amino acids. J was trimmed by 5 bases and V by 2 bases; bases with no gene match: 10. Germline CDR1 and CDR2: MNHEY and SVGEGT. CDR3 coding DNA: TGTGCCAGCAGTTACCCGCCAGGGGACAGGCCTTATGGCTACACCTTC. Encoded protein: CASSYPPGDRPYGYTF.

This clone was observed a few times. The rearrangement uses TRBV9 and TRBJ2-1; possibly TRBD2 for D (6 bases). Trimming shortened V by 4 bases and J by 6 bases, and 17 bases separated the two germline ends. This CDR3 is 15 amino acids long. Germline-derived CDR1 and CDR2 are SGDLS and YYNGEE. This chain's CDR3 is CASSMQVGGFNEQFF. CDR3 bases: TGTGCCAGCAGCATGCAGGTTGGGGGGTTCAATGAGCAGTTCTTC.

The genes are TRBV29-1 and TRBJ1-2; perhaps TRBD1 as D (6 bases). Germline assignment: CDR1 SQVTM and CDR2 ANQGSEA. The CDR3 spans 13 residues. V lost 2 bases, J lost 7 bases, and 14 bases lay in between. CDR3 sequence: CSVEWGQGSGYTF. The CDR3 DNA reads TGCAGCGTTGAATGGGGGCAGGGCTCTGGCTACACCTTC.